Below, 24 T cell receptor beta chains from the same sample are listed, as sequenced in a study of CD8 T cells in ankylosing spondylitis. Each CDR3 protein gets one entry after TCRdb re-called the 5' RACE reads with MiXCR. The table records around 250,000 distinct CDR3 sequences, about 11% of them present only once. Sequencing used blood, either unsorted or a sorted T cell fraction (not recorded which). Receptors were obtained from a male donor with ankylosing spondylitis or in good health (not recorded which).

With regard to this clonotype: A read error may explain this, as a much larger clone is one base away. This chain uses TRBV15 with TRBJ2-1; no definite D call. The germline V gene has CDR1 LNHNV and CDR2 YYDKDF (reference sequence). The CDR3 is made up of 15 amino acids. Trimming took 6 bases from V and 5 from J, leaving 17 bases between them. CDR3 coding DNA: TGTGCCACCAGAGCCCGTCCGCGGACCGACAATGAGCAGTTCTTC. Protein sequence: CATRARPRTDNEQFF. The whole variable domain, remainder taken from reference TRBV15 and TRBJ2-1, is DAMVIQNPRYQVTQFGKPVTLSCSQTLNHNVMYWYQQKSSQAPKLLFHYYDKDFNNEADTPDNFQSRRPNTSFCFLDIRSPGLGDTAMYLCATRARPRTDNEQFFGPGTRLTVL.

The CDR3 DNA sequence: TGTGCCAGGCTTGGGGGGGAGTGGACCGGGGAGCTGTTTTTT. It is translated as CARLGGEWTGELFF. J is TRBJ2-2 and V is TRBV27; 7 nucleotides line up with TRBD2. V lost 9 bases and J lost 5; bases outside the gene matches: 9. Germline CDR1 is MNHEY and CDR2 is SMNVEV (reference sequence). CDR3 length: 14 residues.

Ten or more counts support this clonotype. The chain carries TRBV29-1 and TRBJ2-7; D might be TRBD1 or TRBD2, each matching 5 bases. The CDR3 spans 12 residues. The V gene's germline CDR1 is SQVTM and CDR2 ANQGSEA. Trimming cost V 4 bases and J 2 bases, with 9 bases left between them. CDR3 protein: CSVVGTAYEQYF. DNA of the CDR3: TGCAGCGTTGTGGGGACGGCCTACGAGCAGTACTTC.

The chain is built from TRBV2 and TRBJ2-7; TRBD2 might be the D (6 bases). The CDR3 has 15 amino acids. V dropped 2 bases and J dropped 2 bases, with 13 bases sitting between them. CDR1 is SNHLY, CDR2 FYNNEI, per germline. The CDR3 coding sequence is TGTGCCAGCAGTGAACGCGCGGGGATACCCTACGAGCAGTACTTC. It specifies CASSERAGIPYEQYF.

The sample holds many counts of this clonotype. V and J are TRBV6-5 and TRBJ2-1, with 9 bases identical to TRBD2. V shed 2 bases, J shed 2 bases, and the junction held 7 bases outside the gene matches. This CDR3 contains 17 residues. Germline V gene lookup returns CDR1 MNHEY and CDR2 SVGAGI. CDR3 loop: CASSYSSPSGAYNEQFF. The CDR3 DNA reads TGTGCCAGCAGTTACAGTAGCCCTAGCGGGGCCTACAATGAGCAGTTCTTC.

Details on this clonotype: A much larger clone lies one base from this, so it may be a read error. The CDR3 DNA reads as TGTGCCAGCAGTTTTTTACAGGAGAATCAGCCCCAGCATTTT. This encodes CASSFLQENQPQHF. The rearrangement links TRBV28 to TRBJ1-5; possibly TRBD1 for D (5 bases). Trimming took 3 bases from V and 4 from J, leaving 10 bases between them. There are 14 residues in the CDR3. Germline V lookup: CDR1 MDHEN, CDR2 SYDVKM. The whole variable domain, filled in from reference TRBV28 and TRBJ1-5, reads DVKVTQSSRYLVKRTGEKVFLECVQDMDHENMFWYRQDPGLGLRLIYFSYDVKMKEKGDIPEGYSVSREKKERFSLILESASTNQTSMYLCASSFLQENQPQHFGDGTRLSIL.

The chain combines TRBV18 with TRBJ1-2; D possibly corresponds to TRBD1 (5 bases). CDR1 and CDR2 from the germline V gene are KGHSH and LQKENI. V dropped 7 bases and J dropped 6 bases, with 21 bases sitting between them. This CDR3 spans 15 amino acids. The CDR3 reads CASWAPKFGGHGYTF. DNA of the CDR3: TGTGCCAGCTGGGCCCCAAAGTTCGGGGGACATGGCTACACCTTC.

The chain combines TRBV20-1 with TRBJ2-1, with TRBD2 matching 14 bases. This CDR3 is built from 16 residues. Germline V gene lookup returns CDR1 DFQATT and CDR2 SNEGSKA (reference sequence). After removal of 0 bases from V and 9 bases from J, the junction contained 7 bases not matched to a gene. The CDR3 nucleotides are TGCAGTGCTAGAGATTCGGGACTAGCGGGAGTTAGTGAGCAGTTCTTC. Translation: CSARDSGLAGVSEQFF.

This clonotype was counted ten times or more. The J gene is TRBJ2-1, the V gene TRBV5-1; D remains unclear. V lost 0 bases and J 10 bases, leaving 11 bases between the germline ends. Germline CDR1 SGHRS, CDR2 YFSETQ. The CDR3 has 13 amino acids. CDR3 loop: CASSLAGNPEQFF. CDR3 DNA sequence: TGCGCCAGCAGCTTGGCTGGTAACCCCGAGCAGTTCTTC.

V and J are TRBV7-9 and TRBJ1-1, with 9 bases identical to TRBD1. Per the germline V gene, CDR1 is SEHNR and CDR2 is FQNEAQ (reference sequence). Trimming removed 5 bases from V and 4 bases from J; junction bases left unmatched: 8. The CDR3 runs to 15 residues. CDR3 sequence reads: CASSPTTGGPTEAFF. In DNA, the CDR3 is TGTGCCAGCAGCCCAACCACAGGGGGCCCCACTGAAGCTTTCTTT.

This clonotype was seen ten or more times. V and J are TRBV29-1 and TRBJ2-5; D is ambiguous. V was trimmed by 1 base and J by 7 bases, leaving 13 bases between them. The germline gives CDR1 SQVTM, CDR2 ANQGSEA. This CDR3 has 13 amino acids. As DNA, the CDR3 is TGCAGCGTTGAAGTAGGACCTAGGGTGACCCAGTACTTC. Protein: CSVEVGPRVTQYF.

With regard to this clonotype: The germline gene is not matched at one end of the junction; a read error may be the cause. The rearrangement links TRBV20-1 to TRBJ2-3; D is perhaps TRBD1 or TRBD2 (5 bases each). Germline V CDR1 and CDR2: DFQATT, SNEGSKA (reference sequence). CDR3 length equals 17 residues. CDR3 nucleotides: TGCTGTGCTAGAGGGACGGGGTTTACCCTCCAGACGGATACGCAGTATTTT. Residues: CCARGTGFTLQTDTQYF.

This clonotype was observed at least ten times. CDR3 sequence (DNA): TGCAGTGCCCCGATACCCACAGGGCTGAACGAGCAGTACTTC. It yields the protein CSAPIPTGLNEQYF. The rearrangement joins TRBV20-1 to TRBJ2-7; the D gene is possibly TRBD1 (6 bases). V gave up 6 bases and J gave up 5 bases, with 20 bases separating them. The CDR3 has 14 residues. Germline CDR1 reads DFQATT; CDR2 reads SNEGSKA (reference sequence).

This chain joins TRBV30 and TRBJ2-3; 7 bases agree with TRBD1. The CDR3 consists of 14 residues. V lost 3 bases and J lost 1; bases outside the gene matches: 4. CDR1 and CDR2 (germline): GTSNPN, SVGIG (reference sequence). The CDR3 sequence: CAWRRQGGTDTQYF. The CDR3 DNA reads TGTGCCTGGAGGAGACAGGGTGGCACAGATACGCAGTATTTT.

In this sample, this clonotype turned up a few times. The J gene is TRBJ2-1, the V gene TRBV5-1; TRBD2 aligns across 12 bases. The CDR3 totals 15 residues. V was pared by 4 bases and J by 8 bases, with 7 bases of the junction left unmatched. Germline V gene sequence: CDR1 SGHRS, CDR2 YFSETQ. The CDR3, as DNA: TGCGCCAGCAGCACTAGCGGGAGGTCTATCGATGAGCAGTTCTTC. Translation: CASSTSGRSIDEQFF.

The sample holds many counts of this clonotype. The chain uses TRBV20-1 and TRBJ2-5; D call uncertain. The V end was cut by 6 bases, the J end by 1 base, with 12 bases between. Germline values: CDR1 DFQATT, CDR2 SNEGSKA (reference sequence). The CDR3 is 13 amino acids. The CDR3: CSATAGGQETQYF. Written as DNA, the CDR3 is TGCAGTGCCACTGCTGGCGGCCAAGAGACCCAGTACTTC.

The V and J genes are TRBV7-3 and TRBJ2-2; D might be TRBD1 or TRBD2, each matching 5 bases. Trimming took 5 bases from V and 2 from J, leaving 15 bases between them. CDR1 SGHTA and CDR2 FQGTGA come from the germline V gene. There are 16 residues in the CDR3. The DNA of the CDR3 is TGTGCCAGCAGCCATCTCTCCGGGGCTAACACCGGGGAGCTGTTTTTT. Translating gives CASSHLSGANTGELFF.

This clonotype showed up many times. One end of the junction does not line up with germline, which may come from a read error. This chain joins TRBV4-1 and TRBJ1-1; D is unresolved. The CDR3 extends over 13 amino acids. Germline V lookup: CDR1 MGHRA, CDR2 YSYEKL. CDR3: CATSKGTNTEAFF. DNA for the CDR3: TGCGCCACCAGCAAGGGTACGAACACTGAAGCTTTCTTT.

CDR3 coding DNA: TGCGCCAGCAGCTTGGCCCGGACTAGCGGGGACTCTAGCACAGATACGCAGTATTTT. It codes for CASSLARTSGDSSTDTQYF. V gene TRBV5-1 combines with J gene TRBJ2-3; 12 bases are shared with TRBD2. Per the germline V gene, CDR1 is SGHRS and CDR2 is YFSETQ. CDR3 length: 19 residues. Trimming took 0 bases from V and 0 from J; bases not matched to a gene: 8.

In this sample, this clonotype turned up many times. This chain links TRBV5-1 with TRBJ1-2; TRBD1 agrees at 8 bases. The CDR3 extends over 16 amino acids. V shed 4 bases, J shed 4 bases, and the junction held 12 bases outside the gene matches. Germline CDR1 and CDR2: SGHRS and YFSETQ. The CDR3 coding sequence is TGCGCCAGCAGCCCGGGGACAGGCCAACCTGGCTATGGCTACACCTTC. As protein: CASSPGTGQPGYGYTF.

This clonotype was detected only a few times. The chain has TRBV20-1 and TRBJ1-5; no definite D call. CDR3 size: 12 residues. Germline CDR1 reads DFQATT; CDR2 reads SNEGSKA (reference sequence). V was pared by 5 bases and J by 0 bases, with 5 bases between. The chain's CDR3 is CSAVYSNQPQHF. For the CDR3, the DNA is TGCAGTGCTGTCTATAGCAATCAGCCCCAGCATTTT.

In its sample, this clonotype was seen many times. The chain combines TRBV12-3 or TRBV12-4 with TRBJ1-6, with D uncertain. V lost 4 bases, J lost 7 bases, and 11 bases lay in between. CDR3 length equals 14 residues. The CDR3 coding sequence is TGTGCCAGCAGTTGGGAGTCTGGGAATTCACCCCTCCACTTT. Its translation is CASSWESGNSPLHF.

This clonotype appeared many times. J is TRBJ2-5 and V is TRBV20-1; TRBD2 might be the D (6 bases). The CDR3 is made up of 13 amino acids. From germline, CDR1 is DFQATT and CDR2 SNEGSKA (reference sequence). V lost 7 bases to trimming and J lost 9 bases, with 21 bases between them. The CDR3 sequence: CSERIWRDRAQYF. Written as DNA, the CDR3 is TGCAGTGAAAGGATTTGGAGGGATCGGGCCCAGTACTTC.

This clonotype was observed a handful of times. The gene calls are TRBV20-1 and TRBJ2-3; 7 bases fit TRBD2. V was pared by 0 bases and J by 2 bases, with 8 bases of the junction left unmatched. CDR3 length equals 16 residues. CDR1 and CDR2 (germline): DFQATT, SNEGSKA (reference sequence). The CDR3 loop is CSARDLRAGDTDTQYF. CDR3 sequence (DNA): TGCAGTGCTAGAGATCTGAGGGCGGGGGACACAGATACGCAGTATTTT.